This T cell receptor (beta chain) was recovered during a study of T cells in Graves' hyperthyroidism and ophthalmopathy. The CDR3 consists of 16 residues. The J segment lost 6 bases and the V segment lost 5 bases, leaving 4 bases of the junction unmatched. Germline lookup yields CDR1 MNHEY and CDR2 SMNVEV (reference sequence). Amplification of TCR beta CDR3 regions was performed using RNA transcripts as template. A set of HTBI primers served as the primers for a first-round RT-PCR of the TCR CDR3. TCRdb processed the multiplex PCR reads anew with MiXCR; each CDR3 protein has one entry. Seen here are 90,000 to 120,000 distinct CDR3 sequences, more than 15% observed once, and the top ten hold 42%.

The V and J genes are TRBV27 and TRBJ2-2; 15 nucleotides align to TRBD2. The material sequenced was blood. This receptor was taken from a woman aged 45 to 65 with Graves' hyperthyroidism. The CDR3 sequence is CASSIGLAGGPGELFF. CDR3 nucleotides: TGTGCCAGCAGTATTGGACTAGCGGGAGGGCCCGGGGAGCTGTTTTTT.